A selection of T cell receptor beta chains follows, all from one sample in a study of patients and donors after allogeneic stem cell transplantation. TCRdb fed the RT-PCR reads into MiXCR, producing one record per CDR3 protein. The table lists 900,000 to 1,000,000 distinct CDR3 sequences, over 15% of them singletons. Sequencing input: blood, either unsorted or a sorted T cell fraction (not recorded which). The receptors shown here come from a human donor who was either an allogeneic HSCT recipient or a stem cell or donor lymphocyte infusion donor (not recorded which). It is not recorded whose cells these are; they may come from a transplant donor. CDR3s include the opening cysteine and the closing phenylalanine or tryptophan. The D gene is left open where the match is weak. Only part of the rows carry a size: once, few, many, or a class if the clone is expanded.

>NA|TRBJ2-5|TRBV28|NA
TGTGCCAGCGGAGCCCTAGTTGGGGGACAAGAGACCCAGTACTTC
CASGALVGGQETQYF
>NA|TRBJ1-1|TRBV20-1|NA
TGCAGTGCTAGAGTGCCTGGGGCGGGTGAAGCTTTCTTT
CSARVPGAGEAFF
>NA|TRBJ2-3|TRBV4-3|NA
TGCGCCAGCAGCCAAGTTCCAGGTCGGCAGTATTTT
CASSQVPGRQYF
>NA|TRBJ2-7|TRBV4-1|TRBD2
TGCGCCAGCAGCCAAGAGGACCTAGCGGGAGGGCCCGAGCAGTACTTC
CASSQEDLAGGPEQYF
>few|TRBJ1-5|TRBV3-1|NA
TGTGCCAGCAGCCACGACGGATACAATCAGCCCCAGCATTTT
CASSHDGYNQPQHF
>many|TRBJ2-5|TRBV5-1|TRBD1
TGTGCCAGCAGCTCCGGGACAGGGGAAGAGACCCAGTACTTC
CASSSGTGEETQYF
>NA|TRBJ1-6|TRBV7-8|TRBD1
TGTGCCAGCAGCCCCCCGGGACAGATCGTCAATAATTCACCCCTCCACTTT
CASSPPGQIVNNSPLHF
>NA|TRBJ1-3|TRBV4-1|NA
TGCGCCAGCAGCCAAGGGTTAAGTTACTCTGGAAACACCATATATTTT
CASSQGLSYSGNTIYF
>NA|TRBJ2-7|TRBV20-1|NA
TGCAGTGCTAGTTCCAGGGACTACGAGCAGTACTTC
CSASSRDYEQYF
>few|TRBJ2-2|TRBV9|TRBD2
TGTGCCAGCAGCACCACTAGCGGAAAGAACACCGGGGAGCTGTTTTTT
CASSTTSGKNTGELFF
>few|TRBJ2-3|TRBV29-1|NA
TGCAGCGTTGACAGGGCAGATACGCAGTATTTT
CSVDRADTQYF
>few|TRBJ1-3|TRBV7-2|NA
TGTGCCAGCAGCCAACAAGGCAGGTCCTCTGGAAACACCATATATTTT
CASSQQGRSSGNTIYF
>few|TRBJ2-1|TRBV12-3/TRBV12-4|TRBD2
TGTGCCAGCAGTTTGAGCGGGAGGGGAGACAATGAGCAGTTCTTC
CASSLSGRGDNEQFF
>many|TRBJ1-5|TRBV5-1|NA
TGCGCCAGCAGCTTGGAGGGGGATAGCAATCAGCCCCAGCATTTT
CASSLEGDSNQPQHF
>NA|TRBJ1-6|TRBV10-3|NA
TGTGCCATCAGTGGTCTCCAAGGATATAATTCACCCCTCCACTTT
CAISGLQGYNSPLHF
>many|TRBJ1-5|TRBV12-3/TRBV12-4|NA
TGTGCCAGCAGTTTATCCAGGGGACAGCCCCAGCATTTT
CASSLSRGQPQHF
>few|TRBJ2-3|TRBV11-2|NA
TGTGCCAGCAGCTCAATGGAAGATACGCAGTATTTT
CASSSMEDTQYF
>many|TRBJ1-6|TRBV6-5|NA
TGTGCCAGCAGTTTACAGGGTTATAATTCACCCCTCCACTTT
CASSLQGYNSPLHF
>NA|TRBJ1-4|TRBV6-5|NA
TGTGCCAGCAGTCGGCTGGATGAAAAACTGTTTTTT
CASSRLDEKLFF
>few|TRBJ1-6|TRBV6-5|NA
TGTGCCAGCAGTTACAGGCAGTACGGGCCCAATTCACCCCTCCACTTT
CASSYRQYGPNSPLHF
>few|TRBJ2-7|TRBV10-3|NA
TGTGCCATCCAGGGGGGCGGGAGCGGGTACGAGCAGTACTTC
CAIQGGGSGYEQYF